These 18 T cell receptor beta chains came from one sample sequenced in a study of blood T cell repertoires in COVID-19 (dated by TCRdb to 2019 to 2021). The library was built by means of the immunoSEQ multiplex PCR assay. In TCRdb, the immuneACCESS table is reduced to in-frame sequences with V and J assigned. These tables do not hold every clone; where another copy was compared, an unresolved V gene accounts for under half, and the others remain unexplained. The sample profile shows under 300,000 clones; 65% to 90% of them were found once. The ten largest clones capture 13% of the sample. Sequenced sample: peripheral blood. These receptors all stem from a human donor in a cohort sampled during active COVID-19.

This chain connects TRBV27 to TRBJ2-7; 11 bases are a match to TRBD1. CDR1 is MNHEY and CDR2 is SMNVEV in the germline V gene (reference sequence). V shed 9 bases, J shed 4 bases, and the junction held 2 bases outside the gene matches. The CDR3 sequence is 12 residues long. This CDR3 is CASWDRGYEQYF. Written as DNA, the CDR3 is TGTGCCAGTTGGGACAGGGGGTACGAGCAGTACTTC.

The chain couples TRBV25-1 to TRBJ2-1, with 9 bases matching TRBD2. In germline, CDR1 is MGHDK, CDR2 SYGVNS. V trimming: 5 bases; J trimming: 5 bases; junction bases outside the gene matches: 13. The CDR3 sequence is 17 residues long. CDR3 residues: CASSPLGTSSMNNEQFF. For the CDR3, the DNA is TGTGCCAGCAGTCCCCTGGGGACTAGCTCTATGAACAATGAGCAGTTCTTC.

This clone was counted only a few times. The CDR3 DNA reads as TGTGCCACCAGCAGAGATAGAGGGTTTCAGCCCCAGCATTTT. This translates into CATSRDRGFQPQHF. The genes are TRBV15 and TRBJ1-5; D gene unclear. The CDR3 runs 14 residues. Germline CDR1 is LNHNV and CDR2 is YYDKDF (reference sequence). V was pared by 0 bases and J by 6 bases, with 9 bases between.

The chain is built from TRBV13 and TRBJ2-3; 8 nucleotides align to TRBD2. CDR3 length equals 16 residues. Germline lookup yields CDR1 PRHDT and CDR2 FYEKMQ (reference sequence). J was trimmed by 1 base and V by 4 bases; bases with no gene match: 7. The CDR3 reads CASSSIISGGTDTQYF. DNA for the CDR3: TGTGCCAGCAGCTCGATAATTAGCGGGGGCACAGATACGCAGTATTTT.

The V call is TRBV7-2, the J call TRBJ1-5; D perhaps matches TRBD1 (6 bases). The V end was cut by 3 bases, the J end by 6 bases, with 15 bases between. This CDR3 region has 15 residues. The germline CDR1 and CDR2 sequences are SGHTA and FQGNSA. CDR3 protein: CASSFGGAVGQPQHF. DNA of the CDR3: TGTGCCAGCAGCTTTGGGGGGGCGGTGGGTCAGCCCCAGCATTTT. Combining the CDR3 with reference TRBV7-2 and TRBJ1-5 gives the whole variable domain GAGVSQSPSNKVTEKGKDVELRCDPISGHTALYWYRQSLGQGLEFLIYFQGNSAPDKSGLPSDRFSAERTGGSVSTLTIQRTQQEDSAVYLCASSFGGAVGQPQHFGDGTRLSIL.

This sequence joins TRBV28 and TRBJ2-5; D perhaps matches TRBD2 (6 bases). V shed 5 bases and J shed 7 bases, with 17 bases lying between them. The CDR3 consists of 14 residues. Looked up from germline, CDR1 is MDHEN and CDR2 is SYDVKM. In DNA form, the CDR3 reads TGTGCCAGCAGTCCTAGCGATTACGGGGGGACCCAGTACTTC. As protein: CASSPSDYGGTQYF.

This sequence joins TRBV10-1 and TRBJ2-2; no definite D call. The V end was cut by 2 bases, the J end by 7 bases, with 14 bases between. CDR3 length: 15 amino acids. The germline V gene encodes CDR1 WNHNN and CDR2 SYGVQD (reference sequence). The CDR3 bases are TGCGCCAGCAGTGAGACTAAGCGCGTGGGCGGGGAGCTGTTTTTT. Amino acids: CASSETKRVGGELFF.

This chain uses TRBV27 with TRBJ2-7; possible D gene TRBD1, 5 bases. Germline CDR1 MNHEY, CDR2 SMNVEV (reference sequence). The ends were cut back, 10 bases at V and 3 bases at J, with 10 bases in the middle. There are 11 residues in the CDR3. CDR3 sequence reads: CATRQFYEQYF. The CDR3 DNA reads as TGTGCCACACGACAGTTCTACGAGCAGTACTTC.

This clone was observed once. The chain is built from TRBV5-1 and TRBJ2-1; D unresolved. Trimming took 1 base from V and 6 from J, leaving 8 bases between them. The CDR3 is 13 amino acids. CDR1 is SGHRS, CDR2 YFSETQ, per germline. CDR3 nucleotides: TGCGCCAGCAGCTTGAACCTCGGCAATGAGCAGTTCTTC. Encoded protein: CASSLNLGNEQFF.

V is TRBV29-1 and J is TRBJ2-2; D remains ambiguous. This CDR3 region has 14 residues. Germline V gives CDR1 SQVTM, CDR2 ANQGSEA. The CDR3 is CTQAKMSDTGELFF. CDR3 nucleotides: TGCACCCAAGCAAAGATGAGCGACACCGGGGAGCTGTTTTTT.

Worth noting for this clone: The junction differs from germline at one of its ends, possibly a read error. The gene calls are TRBV2 and TRBJ1-2; D not resolved. This CDR3 comprises 10 residues. CDR1 is SNHLY and CDR2 is FYNNEI in the germline V gene. CDR3 DNA sequence: TGTGCCACGGTTTCAGGTTTGGCCTACTTC. Translating gives CATVSGLAYF.

This chain links TRBV29-1 with TRBJ2-7, with D possibly TRBD2 on 6 matching bases. CDR3 length: 13 amino acids. V gave up 4 bases and J gave up 2 bases, with 12 bases separating them. CDR1 and CDR2 from the germline V gene are SQVTM and ANQGSEA. For the CDR3, the DNA is TGCAGCGTTGTCATAGCGGAGACCTACGAGCAGTACTTC. Encoded protein: CSVVIAETYEQYF.

The rearrangement links TRBV5-6 to TRBJ1-3, with D possibly TRBD1 on 5 matching bases. Per germline, CDR1 SGHDT and CDR2 YYEEEE. V lost 1 base and J lost 3, with 14 bases in between. The CDR3 totals 16 residues. The CDR3 is CASSLFVGVFGNTIYF. CDR3 nucleotides: TGTGCCAGCAGCTTGTTCGTAGGGGTGTTTGGAAACACCATATATTTT. Supplemented by reference TRBV5-6 and TRBJ1-3, the full variable domain reads DAGVTQSPTHLIKTRGQQVTLRCSPKSGHDTVSWYQQALGQGPQFIFQYYEEEERQRGNFPDRFSGHQFPNYSSELNVNALLLGDSALYLCASSLFVGVFGNTIYFGEGSWLTVV.

The gene calls are TRBV4-1 and TRBJ2-7; D call uncertain. Germline V CDR1 and CDR2: MGHRA, YSYEKL. This CDR3 region has 13 residues. V was pared by 6 bases and J by 3 bases, with 12 bases between. CDR3 region: CASSKEFLYEQYF. CDR3 DNA: TGCGCCAGCAGTAAGGAGTTCCTCTACGAGCAGTACTTC.

J is TRBJ1-2 and V is TRBV2; 8 bases line up with TRBD1. CDR1 and CDR2 from the germline V gene are SNHLY and FYNNEI. This CDR3 is built from 14 residues. The trim removed 5 bases at V and 5 bases at J, leaving 7 bases unmatched. CDR3 protein: CASSTGQGGYGYTF. The CDR3 DNA reads as TGTGCCAGCAGTACCGGACAGGGAGGGTATGGCTACACCTTC.

V usage is TRBV2 and J usage is TRBJ1-5, with D unclear. CDR1 is SNHLY, CDR2 FYNNEI, per germline. With 1 base removed from V and 6 bases from J, the gap between germline ends came to 13 bases. This CDR3 contains 15 residues. CDR3 protein: CASSEEGGIGQPQHF. CDR3 DNA: TGTGCCAGCAGTGAAGAAGGAGGTATAGGTCAGCCCCAGCATTTT.

This clone came up once. V is TRBV5-6 and J is TRBJ2-2; D is unclear. V lost 4 bases, J lost 4 bases, and 11 bases lay in between. The CDR3 consists of 14 residues. CDR1 is SGHDT, CDR2 YYEEEE, per germline. The CDR3 protein is CASSPGRFTGELFF. CDR3 coding DNA: TGTGCCAGCAGCCCGGGTCGCTTCACCGGGGAGCTGTTTTTT.

This sequence joins TRBV5-1 and TRBJ2-7, with 11 bases identical to TRBD2. Unmatched junction bases numbered 8, after V lost 0 bases and J lost 6 bases. CDR3 length equals 16 residues. Germline-derived CDR1 and CDR2 are SGHRS and YFSETQ. DNA for the CDR3: TGCGCCAGCAGCTTGGCAGTAGCGGGAGGGGGAGGCGAGCAGTACTTC. Translating gives CASSLAVAGGGGEQYF. Together with reference TRBV5-1 and TRBJ2-7, the CDR3 gives the full variable domain: KAGVTQTPRYLIKTRGQQVTLSCSPISGHRSVSWYQQTPGQGLQFLFEYFSETQRNKGNFPGRFSGRQFSNSRSEMNVSTLELGDSALYLCASSLAVAGGGGEQYFGPGTRLTVT.